This TCR beta chain was recorded in a study of blood T cell repertoires in COVID-19. About the study: Samples taken during acute and convalescent COVID-19 were collected in the United States, Italy and Spain. Sources were T cells, B-cell-depleted T cells, or PBMCs; the material itself was cDNA or gDNA.

In the authors' methods: Amplification of reference gene primers provided the estimated nucleated cell counts. The repertoire was sequenced with immunoSEQ multiplex PCR; TCRdb's copy has only in-frame clones and lacks some. That table supplies the V and J calls and clone size; D and trimming were determined from the DNA. The repertoire holds approximately 300,000 clones, with around four fifths as singletons. A single count supports this clone. The CDR3 consists of 18 residues. The V gene lost 4 bases and the J gene lost 6 bases, with 26 bases spanning the gap. Germline CDR1 is SGHRS and CDR2 is YFSETQ.

The chain recombines TRBV5-1 with TRBJ1-5; a weak D match, TRBD1 (6 bases). The TCR comes from a woman between 50 and 59 years old with active or convalescent COVID-19. The sequencing input was peripheral blood. CDR3 nucleotides: TGCGCCAGCAGCCTGCGACCAATTGTTGGGGGGGCAGGTCAGCCCCAGCATTTT. Protein sequence: CASSLRPIVGGAGQPQHF.